This TCR beta chain was sequenced for a study of blood T cell repertoires in COVID-19 (TCRdb year 2020). In terms of the full investigation: Collaborator samples came from the United States, Italy and Spain and covered acute and convalescent phases of COVID-19. The prospective study material was composed of cDNA or gDNA derived from T cells, B-cell-depleted T cells, or PBMCs. Subjects who had been exposed to COVID-19, were actively infected with it, or had recovered from it provided the deeply sampled blood TCRbeta repertoires that made up the dataset. A freely available public database, intended as a resource for researchers studying the immune response to SARS-CoV-2, is where the repertoires were released. The samples were drawn from the first 160 participants of the ongoing ImmuneRACE study and from roughly 1,300 subjects provided by 6 global collaborators. A de-identified subject ID, COVID-19 status, age in years and sex were almost always included in the sample metadata. HLA class I and class II types, where available, came from metadata supplied by the sample provider rather than from assay-based typing. Results the study describes overall, beyond this receptor: The amount of clinical and demographic metadata varied by source and participant and was provided uncurated.

From cysteine to phenylalanine, the CDR3 is 15 amino acids long. Only the CDR3 portion is preserved as DNA: 45 bases, with reading frame beginning at the first base. The germline V gene supplies CDR1 SGHTA and CDR2 FQGTGA. Trimming removed 3 bases from V and 7 bases from J; the gene matches leave 5 bases unexplained. Whole blood was collected in K2EDTA tubes by collaborating institutions according to the institutions' own protocols. Collaborator samples were shipped for TCRbeta analysis as frozen whole blood, isolated PBMCs, or DNA extracted from either sample type. TCRbeta CDR3 regions were amplified from genomic DNA using the immunoSEQ Assay, a bias-controlled multiplex PCR. As for the authors' bioinformatics: Within the assay, amplification of reference gene primers was used to estimate how many nucleated cells each sample contained. Sequence reads were collapsed and filtered to measure the absolute abundance of every unique TCRbeta CDR3 rearrangement. For each sample, productive Simpson clonality was calculated by taking the square root of Simpson's diversity index across productive rearrangements. The clones in this table, taken by TCRdb from immuneACCESS, are in-frame only. Not every clone is retained; where verified, under half of the shortfall comes from an unresolved V gene, and the cause of the rest is unknown. The DNA was the basis for D and trimming; V, J and clone size are from that table. This sample holds about 75,000 clones; around 90% were observed only once. 5% to 6.5% of the sample is in the top ten clones.

As regards this clone: The antigen this receptor binds is unknown. Per-base qualities were not stored, and no clone one base away is much larger.

The rearranged segments are TRBV7-3 and TRBJ2-1; 11 bases in between match TRBD2. Sequenced input: peripheral blood. The sequence was obtained from a woman between 45 and 65 years old with acute or convalescent COVID-19. The nucleotide sequence is TGTGCCAGCAGCTTTAGCGGGGGGGTAGGTAATGAGCAGTTCTTC. This is translated as CASSFSGGVGNEQFF.